The 32 T cell receptor beta chains below were found in one sample sequenced in a study of blood T cells in healthy people across ages. Alongside a J-beta primer mix, a sample-barcoded 5' primer served in a second PCR lasting about 6 to 12 cycles. TCRdb itself ran the 5' RACE reads through MiXCR, one entry per CDR3 protein. Of around 650,000 distinct CDR3 sequences in the sample, about 30% are singletons; the top ten hold 15%. The material sequenced was blood. The source is a woman older than 75 in good health.

The chain has TRBV7-2 and TRBJ2-3; D is unclear. Trimming removed 5 bases at V and 5 bases at J, with 14 bases between. Germline V gives CDR1 SGHTA, CDR2 FQGNSA. This CDR3 is built from 14 residues. CDR3 nucleotide sequence: TGTGCCAGCAGCGCCCCCCAGGTGGGAGATACGCAGTATTTT. Its protein product is CASSAPQVGDTQYF.

In this sample, this clonotype turned up a few times. The chain joins TRBV7-9 to TRBJ1-5, with 7 bases identical to TRBD1. The V gene end was trimmed by 2 bases and the J gene end by 6 bases; junction bases not matched to a gene: 4. Germline V gene data show CDR1 as SEHNR and CDR2 as FQNEAQ (reference sequence). The CDR3 totals 14 residues. The CDR3 sequence is CASSLPGGSQPQHF. The CDR3 DNA reads TGTGCCAGCAGCTTACCAGGGGGGTCTCAGCCCCAGCATTTT.

The chain carries TRBV7-6 and TRBJ2-7; no definite D call. There are 14 residues in the CDR3. Trimming pared 1 base from V and 2 bases from J, leaving 9 bases between. The V gene's germline CDR1 is SGHVS and CDR2 FNYEAQ. The CDR3 spells CASSLGIPTYEQYF. DNA for the CDR3: TGTGCCAGCAGCTTAGGGATCCCTACCTACGAGCAGTACTTC.

As to this clonotype: Given a much more abundant clone one base away, this may be a read error. The chain links TRBV20-1 to TRBJ2-4; 12 positions match TRBD1. V was clipped by 5 bases and J by 0 bases; unmatched bases: 17. Per the germline V gene, CDR1 is DFQATT and CDR2 is SNEGSKA (reference sequence). This CDR3 contains 20 residues. This chain's CDR3 is CSAAPVPGQGAQGAKNIQYF. The CDR3 region has the DNA TGCAGTGCTGCGCCTGTCCCGGGACAGGGGGCCCAAGGAGCCAAAAACATTCAGTACTTC.

The sample holds many counts of this clonotype. The chain uses TRBV5-1 and TRBJ1-1; D is perhaps TRBD1 (5 bases). The CDR3 is made up of 11 amino acids. Germline loops: CDR1 SGHRS, CDR2 YFSETQ. Between the trimmed V and J ends, which lost 4 bases and 11 bases, there was a span of 12 bases. This CDR3 is CASSARDEAFF. CDR3 coding DNA: TGCGCCAGCAGCGCCCGGGACGAGGCTTTCTTT.

The table lists this clonotype with many counts. The V and J genes are TRBV6-5 and TRBJ2-1, with D hard to call. Germline V lookup: CDR1 MNHEY, CDR2 SVGAGI. This CDR3 has 13 residues. The V and J ends lost 6 bases and 0 bases respectively, with 6 bases between them. CDR3 sequence (DNA): TGTGCCAGCAGGTTCGACTCCTACAATGAGCAGTTCTTC. Translation: CASRFDSYNEQFF.

This clonotype has a single count. This clone may be a read error of a much larger clone one base away. This chain connects TRBV12-3 or TRBV12-4 to TRBJ1-6; D possibly corresponds to TRBD1 (5 bases). This CDR3 region has 14 residues. CDR3 sequence: CVSSRGRYNSPLHF. CDR3 bases: TGTGTCAGCAGTAGGGGCAGATATAATTCACCCCTCCACTTT.

This clonotype has ten or more counts. The V and J genes are TRBV30 and TRBJ2-7; 8 bases align to TRBD2. Germline lookup yields CDR1 GTSNPN and CDR2 SVGIG (reference sequence). The CDR3 runs to 15 residues. V lost 0 bases to trimming and J lost 2 bases; unmatched junction nucleotides: 6. CDR3 sequence: CAWSVQSGGPYEQYF. CDR3 coding DNA: TGTGCCTGGAGTGTACAGTCGGGAGGGCCCTACGAGCAGTACTTC.

This clonotype was seen at least ten times. The chain links TRBV5-5 to TRBJ2-7, with a weak D call TRBD1 (5 bases). CDR1 is SGHKS, CDR2 YYEKEE, per germline (reference sequence). Trimming left V 0 bases short and J 2 bases short, with 12 bases between. This CDR3 spans 15 amino acids. The CDR3 loop reads CASSLVQGYTYEQYF. Here the CDR3 DNA reads TGTGCCAGCAGCTTGGTGCAGGGCTATACCTACGAGCAGTACTTC. Variable domain in full (rest from reference TRBV5-5 and TRBJ2-7): DAGVTQSPTHLIKTRGQQVTLRCSPISGHKSVSWYQQVLGQGPQFIFQYYEKEERGRGNFPDRFSARQFPNYSSELNVNALLLGDSALYLCASSLVQGYTYEQYFGPGTRLTVT.

This clonotype was seen repeatedly, ten times or more. J is TRBJ2-7 and V is TRBV6-1; 7 nucleotides line up with TRBD1. V lost 8 bases, J lost 4 bases, and 8 bases stayed unmatched. Germline values: CDR1 MNHNS, CDR2 SASEGT. The CDR3 loop spans 13 amino acids. CDR3 residues: CASRGTVVYEQYF. The DNA for the CDR3 is TGTGCCAGCCGAGGGACAGTCGTATACGAGCAGTACTTC.

The gene calls are TRBV4-3 and TRBJ1-1, with no clear D. The CDR3 covers 13 residues. The V end was cut by 0 bases, the J end by 4 bases, with 6 bases between. The germline V gene encodes CDR1 LGHNA and CDR2 YSLEER. The CDR3 DNA sequence: TGCGCCAGCAGCCAAGATAGGATCACTGAAGCTTTCTTT. This translates into CASSQDRITEAFF.

This chain joins TRBV27 and TRBJ2-5, with D perhaps given as TRBD1 or TRBD2 (5 bases each). Germline CDR1 is MNHEY and CDR2 is SMNVEV (reference sequence). With 0 bases removed from V and 5 bases from J, the gap between germline ends came to 13 bases. The CDR3 runs to 15 residues. The CDR3 protein is CASSLSIGGRETQYF. The CDR3 DNA reads TGTGCCAGCAGTTTATCGATTGGGGGAAGGGAGACCCAGTACTTC.

This rearrangement joins TRBV7-9 to TRBJ2-1; 8 bases line up with TRBD1. After removal of 0 bases from V and 11 bases from J, the junction contained 9 bases not matched to a gene. From germline, CDR1 is SEHNR and CDR2 FQNEAQ (reference sequence). The CDR3 covers 15 residues. The CDR3 sequence: CASSLAQTGGYKQFF. DNA of the CDR3: TGTGCCAGCAGCTTAGCGCAAACAGGGGGGTACAAGCAGTTCTTC. The entire variable domain, with the rest obtained from reference TRBV7-9 and TRBJ2-1, is as follows: DTGVSQNPRHKITKRGQNVTFRCDPISEHNRLYWYRQTLGQGPEFLTYFQNEAQLEKSRLLSDRFSAERPKGSFSTLEIQRTEQGDSAMYLCASSLAQTGGYKQFFGPGTRLTVL.

The chain recombines TRBV29-1 with TRBJ2-7; perhaps TRBD2 as D (7 bases). CDR1 and CDR2 (germline): SQVTM, ANQGSEA. The CDR3 runs to 13 residues. Between the trimmed V and J ends, which lost 7 bases and 3 bases, there was a span of 16 bases. The CDR3 DNA reads TGCAGCGCCCGAGGGGGGGCAGGCTACGAGCAGTACTTC. It is translated as CSARGGAGYEQYF.

The chain is built from TRBV25-1 and TRBJ2-7; D ambiguous. The V end was cut by 6 bases, the J end by 6 bases, with 15 bases between. Looked up from germline, CDR1 is MGHDK and CDR2 is SYGVNS. This CDR3 is 13 amino acids long. CDR3 region: CASRERFRGEQYF. The CDR3 DNA reads TGTGCCAGCAGGGAACGGTTTCGAGGCGAGCAGTACTTC.

There are many counts of this clonotype. The chain recombines TRBV20-1 with TRBJ2-7, with TRBD1 identical over 7 bases. V was pared by 0 bases and J by 5 bases, with 7 bases of the junction left unmatched. The CDR3 loop spans 14 amino acids. Germline lookup yields CDR1 DFQATT and CDR2 SNEGSKA (reference sequence). The CDR3 reads CSARDLHRGDEQYF. The CDR3 DNA reads TGCAGTGCTAGAGACCTCCACAGGGGAGACGAGCAGTACTTC.

Points on this clonotype: Without the conserved terminal phenylalanine or tryptophan, this CDR3 likely stems from a read error. This chain links TRBV30 with TRBJ1-1; unclear D gene. The germline gives CDR1 GTSNPN, CDR2 SVGIG (reference sequence). V lost 0 bases to trimming and J lost 3 bases, with 8 bases between them. This CDR3 is built from 13 residues. The CDR3 loop is CAWSVWRDTEAFV. For the CDR3, the DNA is TGTGCCTGGAGTGTATGGAGGGACACTGAAGCTTTCGTT.

This clonotype came up a few times. This clone may be a read error of a much larger clone one base away. V and J are TRBV3-1 and TRBJ2-7; 11 nucleotides line up with TRBD2. This CDR3 region has 15 residues. The ends lost 0 bases at V and 7 bases at J; junction bases unmatched: 5. The germline CDR1 and CDR2 sequences are LGHDT and YNNKEL (reference sequence). The CDR3 is CASSQELAGGREQYF. In DNA, the CDR3 is TGTGCCAGCAGCCAAGAGCTAGCGGGGGGTAGGGAGCAGTACTTC.

This clonotype was observed at least ten times. The chain links TRBV6-5 to TRBJ1-5; D not certain. The germline V and J ends were trimmed by 2 bases and 3 bases, with 11 bases remaining between them. The length of the CDR3 is 15 residues. Germline CDR1 reads MNHEY; CDR2 reads SVGAGI. As DNA, the CDR3 is TGTGCCAGCAGTTACGGGCTCGGGAACAATCAGCCCCAGCATTTT. This translates into CASSYGLGNNQPQHF.

This clonotype has at least ten counts. The rearrangement joins TRBV11-2 to TRBJ2-3, with D hard to call. Germline V gives CDR1 SGHAT, CDR2 FQNNGV. V dropped 1 base and J dropped 5 bases, with 13 bases sitting between them. The CDR3 extends over 15 amino acids. In DNA, the CDR3 is TGTGCCAGCAGCTTAGCCCCTGGGGTTCTAGATACGCAGTATTTT. It codes for CASSLAPGVLDTQYF.

As concerns this clonotype: With a much larger clone just one base away, this may be a read error. This rearrangement joins TRBV30 to TRBJ2-1; D may correspond to TRBD1 or TRBD2 (5 bases each). The CDR3 sequence is 15 residues long. CDR1 is GTSNPN, CDR2 SVGIG, per germline (reference sequence). Trimming pared 1 base from V and 0 bases from J, leaving 10 bases between. Here the CDR3 DNA reads TGTGCCTGGAGTGGGGACGGTGGCTCCTACAATGAGCAGTTCTTC. Protein sequence: CAWSGDGGSYNEQFF. Using reference TRBV30 and TRBJ2-1 for the parts outside the CDR3, the full variable domain is SQTIHQWPATLVQPVGSPLSLECTVEGTSNPNLYWYRQAAGRGLQLLFYSVGIGQISSEVPQNLSASRPQDRQFILSSKKLLLSDSGFYLCAWSGDGGSYNEQFFGPGTRLTVL.

The V gene is TRBV3-1, the J gene TRBJ2-5, with D possibly TRBD2 on 5 matching bases. The V end lost 4 bases, the J end lost 5 bases, and 17 bases lay between the germline ends. Per germline, CDR1 LGHDT and CDR2 YNNKEL (reference sequence). The CDR3 extends over 15 amino acids. Here the CDR3 DNA reads TGTGCCAGCAGCCGTAGTCCAGGAGGTGACGAGACCCAGTACTTC. The encoded protein is CASSRSPGGDETQYF.

The sample holds a few counts of this clonotype. The rearrangement joins TRBV30 to TRBJ1-1; unclear D gene. The germline gives CDR1 GTSNPN, CDR2 SVGIG (reference sequence). V dropped 0 bases and J dropped 11 bases, with 13 bases sitting between them. The CDR3 runs 12 residues. CDR3 sequence (DNA): TGTGCCTGGAGTGTACCGACGGGGAGGGCTTTCTTT. Translated, it gives CAWSVPTGRAFF.

Many counts were recorded for this clonotype. This may be a read error, as it is one base from a much larger clone. The V and J genes are TRBV5-1 and TRBJ2-1; 7 positions agree with TRBD2. CDR3 size: 15 residues. Unmatched junction bases numbered 4, after V lost 1 base and J lost 3 bases. Germline values: CDR1 SGHRS, CDR2 YFSETQ. The CDR3 DNA is TGCGCCAGCAGCTTGACAGCGGGGAGCTACAATGAGCAGTTCTTC. Translated, it gives CASSLTAGSYNEQFF.

This rearrangement joins TRBV12-3 or TRBV12-4 to TRBJ2-2, with D possibly being TRBD1 or TRBD2 (5 bases each). Between the trimmed V and J ends, which lost 5 bases and 1 base, there was a span of 11 bases. CDR3 size: 15 residues. The CDR3 loop reads CASSTGRLNTGELFF. Here the CDR3 DNA reads TGTGCCAGCAGTACGGGACGGCTGAACACCGGGGAGCTGTTTTTT.

This clonotype was recorded at least ten times. The rearrangement links TRBV5-4 to TRBJ2-5; TRBD2 aligns across 15 bases. V shed 5 bases, J shed 0 bases, and the junction held 2 bases outside the gene matches. The CDR3 spans 16 residues. Germline V gene sequence: CDR1 SGHNT, CDR2 YYREEE (reference sequence). In DNA form, the CDR3 reads TGTGCCAGCAGGGGACTAGCGGGGGGTTACCAAGAGACCCAGTACTTC. This translates into CASRGLAGGYQETQYF.

V gene TRBV20-1 combines with J gene TRBJ2-7, with TRBD2 as a possible D gene (5 bases). The V and J ends lost 3 bases and 1 base respectively, with 16 bases between them. Looked up from germline, CDR1 is DFQATT and CDR2 is SNEGSKA (reference sequence). The CDR3 length is 15 residues. As DNA, the CDR3 is TGCAGTGCTAGTAGTCTAGCCTTCCTTTCCTACGAGCAGTACTTC. Protein product: CSASSLAFLSYEQYF.

This clonotype was detected ten times or more. The chain carries TRBV7-2 and TRBJ2-3; 14 nucleotides agree with TRBD2. Germline V gene sequence: CDR1 SGHTA, CDR2 FQGNSA. The ends lost 5 bases at V and 5 bases at J; junction bases unmatched: 6. The CDR3 spans 16 residues. Written as DNA, the CDR3 is TGTGCCAGCAGCCTTCGACTAGCGGGGGGGCAAGATACGCAGTATTTT. Residues: CASSLRLAGGQDTQYF.

The chain couples TRBV18 to TRBJ1-1, with 8 bases matching TRBD1. V dropped 3 bases and J dropped 4; count of bases not matched to a gene: 7. CDR3 length: 15 amino acids. Germline V lookup: CDR1 KGHSH, CDR2 LQKENI. Written as DNA, the CDR3 is TGTGCCAGCTCACCTGGACAGGGATCGAGCACTGAAGCTTTCTTT. Translated: CASSPGQGSSTEAFF.

The chain links TRBV29-1 to TRBJ1-3, with D possibly TRBD1 on 6 matching bases. There are 13 residues in the CDR3. CDR1 is SQVTM and CDR2 is ANQGSEA in the germline V gene. The V gene lost 6 bases and the J gene lost 9 bases, with 18 bases spanning the gap. In DNA form, the CDR3 reads TGCAGCGTGGGAGACAGGTTGGCTGGCACCATATATTTT. Amino acid sequence: CSVGDRLAGTIYF.

This chain links TRBV24-1 with TRBJ2-1; TRBD2 matches at 14 bases. CDR1 KGHDR and CDR2 SFDVKD come from the germline V gene. V shed 5 bases and J 9 bases; nucleotides not matched to a gene: 14. CDR3 size: 18 residues. The CDR3 DNA follows: TGTGCCACCAGTGGATCACCGGGACTAGCGGGAGAAGAGGGTGAGCAGTTCTTC. Protein sequence: CATSGSPGLAGEEGEQFF.

The table lists this clonotype with many counts. A single base separates this from a much larger clone, so it may be a read error. The chain employs TRBV20-1 and TRBJ2-5; TRBD2 aligns across 7 bases. The CDR3 contains 13 residues. CDR1 and CDR2 from the germline V gene are DFQATT and SNEGSKA (reference sequence). The V and J ends lost 3 bases and 4 bases, in that order; junction bases with no gene match: 5. In DNA, the CDR3 is TGCAGTGCTAGGGGGACTACCCGAGAGACCCAGTACTTC. This translates into CSARGTTRETQYF.